This T cell receptor (beta chain) came from a study of CD8 T cells in Susac syndrome. With random hexamers, 0.5 to 1 ug RNA was reverse transcribed. By means of immunoSEQ multiplex PCR, TCR beta CDR3 spanning 54 Vbeta and 13 Jbeta underwent amplification. TCRdb reprocessed the immunoSEQ multiplex PCR reads with MiXCR, giving one entry per CDR3 protein. The repertoire consists of under 200,000 distinct CDR3 sequences, with around 96% occurring once and the leading ten covering around 0.15%. This clonotype was counted a single time. In blood CD8+ and CD4+ T cells, TCR beta underwent sequencing. Healthy donors matched for age and sex were used as controls. Isolation of CD8+ and CD4+ T cells was performed negatively, whereas enrichment of TEMRA cells was done by FACS. This CDR3 region has 11 residues. Germline CDR1 is SQVTM and CDR2 is ANQGSEA. Trimming pared 5 bases from V and 6 bases from J, leaving 10 bases between.

The specimen sequenced was CD4+ T cells from PBMCs. This TCR was sampled from a human donor in good health. The rearrangement uses TRBV29-1 and TRBJ1-2; no clear D. CDR3 loop: CSVMMNHGYTF. The CDR3 region has the DNA TGCAGCGTTATGATGAATCATGGCTACACCTTC. Looking up the rest from reference TRBV29-1 and TRBJ1-2 gives the full variable domain: SAVISQKPSRDICQRGTSLTIQCQVDSQVTMMFWYRQQPGQSLTLIATANQGSEATYESGFVIDKFPISRPNLTFSTLTVSNMSPEDSSIYLCSVMMNHGYTFGSGTRLTVV.